Listed here are 17 T cell receptor beta chains from one sample, sequenced in a study of T cells in Graves' hyperthyroidism and ophthalmopathy. TCR beta CDR3 regions were amplified from RNA transcripts. The TCR CDR3 was amplified in a first-round RT-PCR using the HTBI primer set. TCRdb re-analysed the multiplex PCR reads in MiXCR, keeping a single row per CDR3 protein. Here the sample spans about 420,000 distinct CDR3 sequences, 15% to 17% being singletons. Sequencing was carried out using blood. The receptor set was obtained from a woman in her late teens or twenties with Graves' hyperthyroidism.

This sequence joins TRBV12-3 or TRBV12-4 and TRBJ2-1; no clear D gene. The J call is doubtful: the DNA matches TRBJ2-7 better. The CDR3 loop spans 15 amino acids. CDR3 DNA: TGTGCCAGCAGTTTTACAATAACCCCTACGAATGAGCAGTACTTC. This encodes CASSFTITPTNEQYF.

This clonotype was detected only a few times. Since a much larger clone is just one base distant, this may be a read error. CDR3 nucleotides: TGTGCCAGCAAGTTCGGGATGATAGACAGGGGCGGTCGGCCCCAGCATTTT. Its translation: CASKFGMIDRGGRPQHF. J is TRBJ1-5 and V is TRBV6-2 or TRBV6-3, with TRBD1 matching 8 bases. The CDR3 loop spans 17 amino acids. Germline assignment: CDR1 MNHEY and CDR2 SVGEGT. The V and J ends lost 7 bases and 9 bases, in that order; junction bases with no gene match: 20.

This clonotype was counted ten times or more. CDR3 loop: CASTRQGKSSPLHF. Here the CDR3 DNA reads TGTGCCAGCACTCGACAGGGCAAAAGTTCACCCCTCCACTTT. This chain uses TRBV28 with TRBJ1-6, with 7 positions matching TRBD1. CDR1 MDHEN and CDR2 SYDVKM come from the germline V gene. Trimming took 7 bases from V and 9 from J; bases not matched to a gene: 9. CDR3 length equals 14 residues.

This clonotype has a count of ten or more. The V and J genes are TRBV20-1 and TRBJ2-7; 7 positions agree with TRBD2. The junction had 10 bases not matched to a gene; V was cut back by 0 bases and J by 5 bases. The length of the CDR3 is 15 residues. CDR1 is DFQATT and CDR2 is SNEGSKA in the germline V gene (reference sequence). The CDR3 DNA reads TGCAGTGCTAGAGAGGCGGGGCGGGAGTTACACGAGCAGTACTTC. This translates into CSAREAGRELHEQYF.

This clonotype was seen repeatedly, ten times or more. J is TRBJ2-5 and V is TRBV7-9, with D perhaps TRBD1 (6 bases). Germline V lookup: CDR1 SEHNR, CDR2 FQNEAQ (reference sequence). This CDR3 region has 15 residues. V lost 0 bases to trimming and J lost 2 bases, with 10 bases between them. CDR3 region: CASSLAVGTQETQYF. In DNA form, the CDR3 reads TGTGCCAGCAGCTTAGCCGTAGGGACACAAGAGACCCAGTACTTC.

The sample holds a few counts of this clonotype. The chain couples TRBV20-1 to TRBJ2-5; weak D call: TRBD1 (5 bases). This CDR3 has 14 amino acids. Trimming took 3 bases from V and 1 from J, leaving 12 bases between them. In germline, CDR1 is DFQATT, CDR2 SNEGSKA (reference sequence). The CDR3 nucleotides are TGCAGTGCTAGGGTGACAGCGTCCCAAGAGACCCAGTACTTC. Protein sequence: CSARVTASQETQYF.

V gene TRBV7-2 combines with J gene TRBJ2-1, with TRBD2 identical over 11 bases. Germline loops: CDR1 SGHTA, CDR2 FQGNSA. The CDR3 is 19 residues long. J lost 0 bases, V lost 5 bases, and 12 bases had no gene match. This CDR3 is CASSGNSGGGLGSYNEQFF. In DNA form, the CDR3 reads TGTGCCAGCAGCGGCAATAGCGGGGGGGGACTGGGCTCCTACAATGAGCAGTTCTTC.

This clonotype was found once. The chain carries TRBV12-3 or TRBV12-4 and TRBJ1-1; D may be TRBD1 (5 bases). This CDR3 contains 13 residues. The V and J ends lost 7 bases and 6 bases respectively, with 15 bases between them. The CDR3, as DNA: TGTGCCAGCACCAAAAGGGGCGGGGCTGAAGCTTTCTTT. Translated, it gives CASTKRGGAEAFF.

This clonotype was seen repeatedly, ten times or more. The chain couples TRBV18 to TRBJ2-1, with unresolved D. This CDR3 has 14 residues. CDR1 is KGHSH and CDR2 is LQKENI in the germline V gene. The V and J ends lost 5 bases and 3 bases respectively, with 11 bases between them. The CDR3 spells CASSYRPRYNEQFF. The CDR3, as DNA: TGTGCCAGCTCATACCGGCCCCGCTACAATGAGCAGTTCTTC.

Worth noting for this clonotype: One base away lies a much larger clone, so this may be a sequencing read error. The V gene is TRBV7-9, the J gene TRBJ1-2; D ambiguous. CDR1 and CDR2 (germline): SEHNR, FQNEAQ (reference sequence). This CDR3 spans 17 amino acids. CDR3 sequence (DNA): TGTGCCAGCAGCTTAGCGCCAGTGACACTCGGGAACTTTGGCTACACCTTC. Translated: CASSLAPVTLGNFGYTF. The variable domain in full, with the rest retrieved from reference TRBV7-9 and TRBJ1-2, is DTGVSQNPRHKITKRGQNVTFRCDPISEHNRLYWYRQTLGQGPEFLTYFQNEAQLEKSRLLSDRFSAERPKGSFSTLEIQRTEQGDSAMYLCASSLAPVTLGNFGYTFGSGTRLTVV.

In its sample, this clonotype was seen many times. J is TRBJ2-5 and V is TRBV20-1, with 13 bases identical to TRBD2. The germline CDR1 and CDR2 sequences are DFQATT and SNEGSKA (reference sequence). J lost 11 bases, V lost 2 bases, and 5 bases had no gene match. The CDR3 runs 13 residues. CDR3 amino acids: CSARITSGGAQYF. The CDR3 nucleotides read TGCAGTGCTAGAATAACTAGCGGGGGGGCACAGTACTTC.

In its sample, this clonotype was seen many times. CDR3 sequence reads: CASSSRTGDYNSPLHF. The CDR3 bases are TGCGCCAGCAGCTCAAGGACAGGGGACTATAATTCACCCCTCCACTTT. This sequence joins TRBV5-1 and TRBJ1-6, with 9 bases identical to TRBD1. Germline trimming cut 3 bases from V and 3 bases from J; bases unmatched to any gene: 4. The CDR3 runs 16 residues. Germline V CDR1 and CDR2: SGHRS, YFSETQ.

The genes are TRBV6-2 or TRBV6-3 and TRBJ1-6; the D gene is possibly TRBD1 (6 bases). Germline loops: CDR1 MNHEY, CDR2 SVGEGT. The CDR3 covers 14 residues. Trimming took off 0 bases at V and 9 bases at J, with 9 bases between the two ends. CDR3 sequence: CASSYSGGASPLHF. CDR3 sequence (DNA): TGTGCCAGCAGTTACTCCGGGGGGGCTTCACCCCTCCACTTT.

This clonotype was seen many times. The V and J genes are TRBV12-3 or TRBV12-4 and TRBJ1-1; 9 positions match TRBD1. The ends lost 3 bases at V and 4 bases at J; junction bases unmatched: 3. CDR3 length equals 14 residues. CDR3 nucleotides: TGTGCCAGCAGTTTGACAGGGGGAGGCACTGAAGCTTTCTTT. Its translation is CASSLTGGGTEAFF.

This clonotype was observed many times. This sequence joins TRBV4-2 and TRBJ1-2, with D unresolved. The CDR3 is 13 residues long. Germline V gene sequence: CDR1 LGHNA, CDR2 YNFKEQ. The V gene lost 1 base and the J gene lost 8 bases, with 11 bases spanning the gap. CDR3 protein: CASSQGRGLGYTF. The CDR3 coding sequence is TGTGCCAGCAGCCAAGGGAGAGGGTTGGGCTACACCTTC.

Of note for this clonotype: Just one base apart from a much larger clone, this may be a read error. The chain uses TRBV7-2 and TRBJ2-1, with D possibly matching TRBD1 (7 bases). V lost 5 bases to trimming and J lost 5 bases, with 10 bases between them. The length of the CDR3 is 13 residues. Germline V CDR1 and CDR2: SGHTA, FQGNSA. The CDR3 nucleotides read TGTGCCAGCAGCGCGGGACAGAACAATGAGCAGTTCTTC. Translating gives CASSAGQNNEQFF.

This clonotype was seen at least ten times. CDR3 nucleotides: TGCAGTGCCCCTGACAGGGGCGAAGCCAAAAACATTCAGTACTTC. Translated: CSAPDRGEAKNIQYF. The chain recombines TRBV20-1 with TRBJ2-4, with TRBD1 matching over 8 bases. CDR1 and CDR2 from the germline V gene are DFQATT and SNEGSKA (reference sequence). V was pared by 6 bases and J by 0 bases, with 7 bases of the junction left unmatched. The CDR3 runs 15 residues.